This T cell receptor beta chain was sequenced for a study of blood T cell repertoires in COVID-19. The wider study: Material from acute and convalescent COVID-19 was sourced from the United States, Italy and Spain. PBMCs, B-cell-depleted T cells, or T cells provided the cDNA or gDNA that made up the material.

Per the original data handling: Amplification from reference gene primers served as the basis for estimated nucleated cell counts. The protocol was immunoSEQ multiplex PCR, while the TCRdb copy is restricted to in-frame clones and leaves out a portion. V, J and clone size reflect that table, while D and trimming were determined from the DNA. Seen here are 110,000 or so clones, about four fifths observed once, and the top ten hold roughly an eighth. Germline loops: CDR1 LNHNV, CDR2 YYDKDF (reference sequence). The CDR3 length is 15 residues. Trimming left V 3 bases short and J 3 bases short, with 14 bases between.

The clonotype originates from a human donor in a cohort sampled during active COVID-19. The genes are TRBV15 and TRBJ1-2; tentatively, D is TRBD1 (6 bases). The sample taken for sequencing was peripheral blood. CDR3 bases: TGTGCCACCAGCAGGGGGACGGACAGCCACTATGGCTACACCTTC. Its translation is CATSRGTDSHYGYTF.